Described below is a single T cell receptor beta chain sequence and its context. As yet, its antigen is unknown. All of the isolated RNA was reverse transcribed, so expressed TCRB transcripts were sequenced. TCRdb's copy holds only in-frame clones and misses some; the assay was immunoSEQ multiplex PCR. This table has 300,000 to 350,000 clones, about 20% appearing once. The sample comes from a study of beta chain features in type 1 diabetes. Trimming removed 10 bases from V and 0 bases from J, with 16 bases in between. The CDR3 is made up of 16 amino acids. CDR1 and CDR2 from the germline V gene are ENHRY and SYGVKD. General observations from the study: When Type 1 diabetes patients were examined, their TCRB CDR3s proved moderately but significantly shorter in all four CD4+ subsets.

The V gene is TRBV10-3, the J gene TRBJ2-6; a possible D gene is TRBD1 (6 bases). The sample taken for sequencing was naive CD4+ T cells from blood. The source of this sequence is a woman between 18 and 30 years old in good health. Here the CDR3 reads CATNGQIISGANVLTF. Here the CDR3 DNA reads TGTGCCACTAACGGACAGATTATCTCTGGGGCCAACGTCCTGACTTTC.